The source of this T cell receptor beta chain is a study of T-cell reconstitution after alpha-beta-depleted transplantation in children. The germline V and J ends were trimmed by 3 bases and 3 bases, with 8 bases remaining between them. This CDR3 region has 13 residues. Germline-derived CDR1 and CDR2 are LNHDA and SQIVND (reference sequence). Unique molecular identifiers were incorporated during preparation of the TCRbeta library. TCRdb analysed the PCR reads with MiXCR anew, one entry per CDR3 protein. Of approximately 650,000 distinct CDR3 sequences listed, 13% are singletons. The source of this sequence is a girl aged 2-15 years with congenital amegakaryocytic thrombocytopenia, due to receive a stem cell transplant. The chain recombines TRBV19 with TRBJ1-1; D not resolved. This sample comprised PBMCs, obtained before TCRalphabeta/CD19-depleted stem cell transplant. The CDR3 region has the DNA TGTGCCAGTAGTATTACTAGGGACACTGAAGCTTTCTTT. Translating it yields CASSITRDTEAFF.